This TCR beta chain was sequenced in a study of blood T cells in healthy people across ages. Regarding the study as a whole: Researchers deemed the diversity estimates from one million T cells underestimates. Measured against age, TCR beta diversity per million T cells decreased in a roughly linear manner. There were more naive CD4+ cells and higher diversity in long-lived donors than in aged donors.

Turning to this clonotype: Its antigen remains unknown.

V gave up 4 bases and J gave up 1 base; unmatched junction bases: 8. The germline V gene has CDR1 MNHEY and CDR2 SVGAGI. This CDR3 spans 16 amino acids. With a J-beta primer mix and a sample-barcoded 5' primer, a second PCR ran roughly 6 to 12 cycles. MiXCR, run by TCRdb on the 5' RACE reads, gives a single entry per CDR3 protein. Of around 1.7 million distinct CDR3 sequences listed, 25% to 30% were seen once; the top ten hold about 7.7%. Sequencing was done on a sample of blood. The chain couples TRBV6-5 to TRBJ2-5; 8 bases match TRBD1. The TCR originated in a woman aged 30 to 39 in good health. This CDR3 reads CASSSAWGTGQETQYF. DNA of the CDR3: TGTGCCAGCAGTTCGGCGTGGGGGACAGGCCAAGAGACCCAGTACTTC.